Sequencing of this T cell receptor (beta chain) was carried out in a study of shared clonotypes between healthy human individuals. Points from the study as a whole: Compared with memory subsets, naive subsets generally had larger estimated richness. When compared with the clonotypes that were shared by all four sorted-subset donors, the non-shared clonotypes turned out to have lower generation probabilities.

Clones were sequenced by immunoSEQ multiplex PCR, and TCRdb holds only the in-frame ones, with some missing. Of approximately 980,000 clones listed, over 60% are singletons. Comments on this clone: Antigen unknown.

Sequencing was carried out using memory CD4+ T cells sorted from blood. Subset noted: CD45RA-negative fraction. This TCR came from a young man in good health.

CDR3 sequence reads: CASSLRWDNGYTF. CDR3 nucleotides: TGCGCCAGCAGCTTGAGATGGGATAACGGCTACACCTTC. The J gene is TRBJ1-2, the V gene TRBV5-1; D unresolved. The CDR3 sequence is 13 residues long. Germline V CDR1 and CDR2: SGHRS, YFSETQ. Trimming shortened V by 1 base and J by 8 bases, and 12 bases separated the two germline ends.